This TCR beta chain stems from a study of shared clonotypes between healthy human individuals. The assay was run at deep level. Sequenced by immunoSEQ multiplex PCR; TCRdb stores in-frame clones only, minus some. In the table there are over a million clones, 96% of which are singletons. Those who donated were healthy HIV-negative adults, with no recent acute infections or vaccinations reported. Trimming removed 3 bases at V and 0 bases at J, with 20 bases between. CDR3 size: 18 residues. Germline V gene sequence: CDR1 MNHEY, CDR2 SMNVEV (reference sequence). The sample taken for sequencing was naive CD4+ T cells sorted from blood. This sample's subset: CD45RA+ positively selected. The J gene is TRBJ1-2, the V gene TRBV27, with D possibly TRBD1 on 5 matching bases. This TCR derives from a man younger than 45 in good health. The CDR3 bases are TGTGCCAGCAGTTTCCGAGTGTTGAGCACGACAGCTAACTATGGCTACACCTTC. Protein sequence: CASSFRVLSTTANYGYTF.